The 15 T cell receptor beta chains listed next were all sequenced from one sample in a study of shared clonotypes between healthy human individuals. Libraries were prepared by immunoSEQ multiplex PCR; TCRdb keeps only in-frame clonotypes and omits some of them. The repertoire consists of roughly 2.5 million clones, with approximately 92% occurring once and the leading ten covering roughly 0.13%. Material for sequencing was naive CD4+ T cells sorted from blood. Subset: CD45RA+ positively selected. The receptors were gathered from a young man in good health.

The V and J genes are TRBV9 and TRBJ2-2; D call uncertain. The germline gives CDR1 SGDLS, CDR2 YYNGEE. The CDR3 length is 15 residues. Trimming shortened V by 4 bases and J by 0 bases, and 10 bases separated the two germline ends. The CDR3 reads CASSPPHSNTGELFF. The CDR3 DNA is TGTGCCAGCAGCCCTCCCCATTCGAACACCGGGGAGCTGTTTTTT.

V usage is TRBV6-5 and J usage is TRBJ2-1, with 7 nucleotides matching TRBD2. V was clipped by 4 bases and J by 2 bases; unmatched bases: 2. The CDR3 runs to 14 residues. Per germline, CDR1 MNHEY and CDR2 SVGAGI. The CDR3 nucleotides are TGTGCCAGCAGTTTAGGGACTACCTACAATGAGCAGTTCTTC. This translates into CASSLGTTYNEQFF.

The CDR3 protein is CASSLVGLEADTQYF. As DNA, the CDR3 is TGTGCCAGCAGCTTAGTTGGACTAGAAGCAGATACGCAGTATTTT. This sequence joins TRBV7-2 and TRBJ2-3, with 7 bases that match TRBD2. The germline CDR1 and CDR2 sequences are SGHTA and FQGNSA. Trimming at V came to 1 base and at J to 4 bases, leaving 5 bases not matched to a gene. There are 15 residues in the CDR3.

The V gene is TRBV5-1, the J gene TRBJ2-5; 7 bases are a match to TRBD2. CDR1 SGHRS and CDR2 YFSETQ come from the germline V gene. V gave up 1 base and J gave up 1 base; unmatched junction bases: 7. This CDR3 is 16 amino acids long. The CDR3, as DNA: TGCGCCAGCAGCTTGTTTGGCGGGGGTATCCAAGAGACCCAGTACTTC. Amino acids: CASSLFGGGIQETQYF.

The chain is built from TRBV9 and TRBJ1-5; the D is unclear. With 0 bases removed from V and 6 bases from J, the gap between germline ends came to 10 bases. CDR3 length equals 14 residues. CDR1 and CDR2 (germline): SGDLS, YYNGEE. The DNA for the CDR3 is TGTGCCAGCAGCGTAGGGGTGGGGAGTCAGCCCCAGCATTTT. Translation: CASSVGVGSQPQHF.

This clone was found once. This chain connects TRBV25-1 to TRBJ2-7; 10 bases line up with TRBD1. CDR1 is MGHDK and CDR2 is SYGVNS in the germline V gene. CDR3 length: 16 residues. With 3 bases clipped from V and 3 bases from J, the junction kept 8 bases outside the gene matches. The CDR3 protein is CASSDSPGTGVYEQYF. The CDR3 bases are TGTGCCAGCAGTGACTCTCCCGGGACAGGGGTCTACGAGCAGTACTTC.

This chain connects TRBV6-5 to TRBJ2-5; TRBD1 agrees at 8 bases. V was clipped by 7 bases and J by 3 bases; unmatched bases: 4. The CDR3 extends over 13 amino acids. Germline V CDR1 and CDR2: MNHEY, SVGAGI. The CDR3 nucleotides read TGTGCCAGCACCCGGACAGGGAAAGAGACCCAGTACTTC. This encodes CASTRTGKETQYF.

This rearrangement joins TRBV15 to TRBJ1-2, with D uncertain. Trimming removed 1 base from V and 0 bases from J, with 18 bases in between. The CDR3 runs 18 residues. Germline V gives CDR1 LNHNV, CDR2 YYDKDF (reference sequence). CDR3 residues: CATSRVYSPTNPNYGYTF. For the CDR3, the DNA is TGTGCCACCAGCAGAGTATACAGCCCAACGAATCCTAACTATGGCTACACCTTC.

The chain couples TRBV28 to TRBJ1-4, with D possibly being TRBD1 (5 bases). Germline loops: CDR1 MDHEN, CDR2 SYDVKM. Trimming shortened V by 6 bases and J by 3 bases, and 11 bases separated the two germline ends. The CDR3 is 14 residues long. CDR3 in amino acids: CASRRGRANEKLFF. CDR3 coding DNA: TGTGCCAGCAGAAGGGGAAGGGCTAATGAAAAACTGTTTTTT. The whole variable domain, remainder taken from reference TRBV28 and TRBJ1-4, is DVKVTQSSRYLVKRTGEKVFLECVQDMDHENMFWYRQDPGLGLRLIYFSYDVKMKEKGDIPEGYSVSREKKERFSLILESASTNQTSMYLCASRRGRANEKLFFGSGTQLSVL.

J is TRBJ2-7 and V is TRBV18, with D uncertain. The CDR3 runs 16 residues. V lost 4 bases to trimming and J lost 0 bases, with 16 bases between them. The germline gives CDR1 KGHSH, CDR2 LQKENI. As DNA, the CDR3 is TGTGCCAGCTCACGCTTACGAGCTGAGAGCTCCTACGAGCAGTACTTC. It specifies CASSRLRAESSYEQYF. Based on the CDR3 plus reference TRBV18 and TRBJ2-7, the full variable domain is NAGVMQNPRHLVRRRGQEARLRCSPMKGHSHVYWYRQLPEEGLKFMVYLQKENIIDESGMPKERFSAEFPKEGPSILRIQQVVRGDSAAYFCASSRLRAESSYEQYFGPGTRLTVT.

This sequence joins TRBV6-1 and TRBJ2-7; no clear D. Germline lookup yields CDR1 MNHNS and CDR2 SASEGT. CDR3 size: 14 residues. The V gene lost 8 bases and the J gene lost 0 bases, with 14 bases spanning the gap. CDR3 coding DNA: TGTGCCAGCGTCCGACCCGGTGGCTCCTACGAGCAGTACTTC. This sequence encodes CASVRPGGSYEQYF.

CDR3 DNA: TGCGCCAGCAGCTTGGGCGGGACAGGACCGAACACCGGGGAGCTGTTTTTT. Protein product: CASSLGGTGPNTGELFF. This chain links TRBV5-1 with TRBJ2-2; 8 positions agree with TRBD1. CDR3 length: 17 amino acids. CDR1 and CDR2 from the germline V gene are SGHRS and YFSETQ. V was clipped by 0 bases and J by 0 bases; unmatched bases: 4.

Here the CDR3 DNA reads TGCGCCAGCAGCTCTAGGACAGATTCCGGGGAGCTGTTTTTT. Protein product: CASSSRTDSGELFF. The chain links TRBV5-1 to TRBJ2-2; tentatively, D is TRBD1 (6 bases). Trimming cost V 3 bases and J 6 bases, with 12 bases left between them. This CDR3 is 14 amino acids long. Germline values: CDR1 SGHRS, CDR2 YFSETQ.

The chain joins TRBV10-3 to TRBJ2-7; D is ambiguous. The germline CDR1 and CDR2 sequences are ENHRY and SYGVKD. Trimming stripped 4 bases from V and 5 bases from J, with 6 bases between. This CDR3 is built from 11 residues. The CDR3 sequence is CAISVDHEQYF. In DNA, the CDR3 is TGTGCCATCAGTGTGGACCACGAGCAGTACTTC.

The chain has TRBV2 and TRBJ2-2; D not resolved. There are 12 residues in the CDR3. V was shortened by 2 bases and J by 4 bases, with 2 bases between the two germline ends. Germline V lookup: CDR1 SNHLY, CDR2 FYNNEI. This CDR3 reads CASSELTGELFF. DNA of the CDR3: TGTGCCAGCAGTGAACTCACCGGGGAGCTGTTTTTT.